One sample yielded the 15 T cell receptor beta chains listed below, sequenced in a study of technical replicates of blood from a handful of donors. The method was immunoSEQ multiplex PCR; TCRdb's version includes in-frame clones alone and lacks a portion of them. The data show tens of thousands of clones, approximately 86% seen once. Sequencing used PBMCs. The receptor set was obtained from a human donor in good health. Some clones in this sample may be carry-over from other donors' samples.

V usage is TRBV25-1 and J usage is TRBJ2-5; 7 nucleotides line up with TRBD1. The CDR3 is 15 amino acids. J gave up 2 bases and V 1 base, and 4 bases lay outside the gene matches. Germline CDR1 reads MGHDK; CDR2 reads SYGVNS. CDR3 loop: CASSESRGQQETQYF. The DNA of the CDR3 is TGTGCCAGCAGTGAATCGAGGGGACAGCAAGAGACCCAGTACTTC.

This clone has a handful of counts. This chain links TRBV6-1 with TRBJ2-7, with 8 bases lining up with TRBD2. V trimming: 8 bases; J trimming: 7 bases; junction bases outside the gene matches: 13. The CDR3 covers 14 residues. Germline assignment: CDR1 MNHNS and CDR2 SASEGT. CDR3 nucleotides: TGTGCCAGCCTTAAGGGACTAGAGTTCGGGGAGCAGTACTTC. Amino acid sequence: CASLKGLEFGEQYF.

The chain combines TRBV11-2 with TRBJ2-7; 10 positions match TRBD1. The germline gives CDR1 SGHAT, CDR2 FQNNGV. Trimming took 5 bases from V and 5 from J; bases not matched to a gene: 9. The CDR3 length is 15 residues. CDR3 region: CASSPTGQGLHEQYF. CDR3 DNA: TGTGCCAGCAGCCCTACGGGACAGGGGTTACACGAGCAGTACTTC.

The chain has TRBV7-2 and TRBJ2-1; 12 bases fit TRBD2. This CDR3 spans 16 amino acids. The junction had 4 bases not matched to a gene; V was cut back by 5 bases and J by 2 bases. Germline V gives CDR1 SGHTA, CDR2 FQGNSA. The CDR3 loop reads CASSARTSGAYNEQFF. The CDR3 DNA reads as TGTGCCAGCAGCGCCAGGACTAGCGGGGCCTACAATGAGCAGTTCTTC. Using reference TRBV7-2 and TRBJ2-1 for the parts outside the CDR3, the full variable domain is GAGVSQSPSNKVTEKGKDVELRCDPISGHTALYWYRQSLGQGLEFLIYFQGNSAPDKSGLPSDRFSAERTGGSVSTLTIQRTQQEDSAVYLCASSARTSGAYNEQFFGPGTRLTVL.

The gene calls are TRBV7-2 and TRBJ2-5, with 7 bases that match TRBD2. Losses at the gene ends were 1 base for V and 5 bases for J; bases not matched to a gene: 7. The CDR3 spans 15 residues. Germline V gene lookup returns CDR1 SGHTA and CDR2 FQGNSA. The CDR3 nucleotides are TGTGCCAGCAGCTTAGTAGCGGGTGCGACGGAGACCCAGTACTTC. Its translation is CASSLVAGATETQYF.

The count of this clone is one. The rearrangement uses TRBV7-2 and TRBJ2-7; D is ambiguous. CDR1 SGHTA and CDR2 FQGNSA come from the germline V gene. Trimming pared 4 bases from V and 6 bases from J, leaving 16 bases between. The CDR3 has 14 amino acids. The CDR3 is CASSYSTGIGEQYF. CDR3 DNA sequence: TGTGCCAGCAGCTATTCGACTGGAATAGGCGAGCAGTACTTC.

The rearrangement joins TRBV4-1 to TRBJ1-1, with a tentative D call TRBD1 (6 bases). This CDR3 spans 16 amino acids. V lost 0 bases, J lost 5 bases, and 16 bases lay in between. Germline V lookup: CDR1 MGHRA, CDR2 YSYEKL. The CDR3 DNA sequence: TGCGCCAGCAGCCAAGATTGGGCGGGGGCAGGTACTGAAGCTTTCTTT. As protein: CASSQDWAGAGTEAFF.

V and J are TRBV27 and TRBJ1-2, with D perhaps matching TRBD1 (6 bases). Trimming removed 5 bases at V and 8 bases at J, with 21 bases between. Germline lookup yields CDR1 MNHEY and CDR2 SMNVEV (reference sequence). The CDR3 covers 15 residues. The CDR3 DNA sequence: TGTGCCAGCAGTCAGCGGGGGGGGGACATAGGAGGCTACACCTTC. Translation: CASSQRGGDIGGYTF.

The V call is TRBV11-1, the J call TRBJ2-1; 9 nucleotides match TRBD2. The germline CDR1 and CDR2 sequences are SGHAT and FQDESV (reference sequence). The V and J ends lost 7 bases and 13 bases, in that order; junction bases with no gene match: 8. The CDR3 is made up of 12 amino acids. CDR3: CASKAGGPYQFF. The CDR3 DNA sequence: TGTGCCAGCAAGGCGGGGGGGCCTTATCAGTTCTTC.

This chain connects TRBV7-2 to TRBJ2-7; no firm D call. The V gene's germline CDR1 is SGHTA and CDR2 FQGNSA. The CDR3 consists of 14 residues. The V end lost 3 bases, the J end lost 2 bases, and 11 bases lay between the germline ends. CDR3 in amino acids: CASSFLFSTYEQYF. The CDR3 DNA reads TGTGCCAGCAGCTTCCTGTTTTCTACCTACGAGCAGTACTTC.

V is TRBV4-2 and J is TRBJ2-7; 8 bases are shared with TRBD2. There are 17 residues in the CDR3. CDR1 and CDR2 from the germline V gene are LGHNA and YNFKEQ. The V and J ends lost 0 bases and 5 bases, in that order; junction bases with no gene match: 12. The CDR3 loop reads CASSQDLQAGVVHEQYF. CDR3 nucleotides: TGTGCCAGCAGCCAAGACCTCCAAGCGGGAGTAGTCCACGAGCAGTACTTC.

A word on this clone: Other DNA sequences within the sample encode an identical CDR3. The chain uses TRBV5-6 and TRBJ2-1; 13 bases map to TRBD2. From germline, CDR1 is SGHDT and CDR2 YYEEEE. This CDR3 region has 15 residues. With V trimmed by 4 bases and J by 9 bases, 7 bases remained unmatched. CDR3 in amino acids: CASSPGLAGDGEQFF. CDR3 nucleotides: TGTGCCAGCAGCCCAGGACTAGCGGGAGACGGTGAGCAGTTCTTC.

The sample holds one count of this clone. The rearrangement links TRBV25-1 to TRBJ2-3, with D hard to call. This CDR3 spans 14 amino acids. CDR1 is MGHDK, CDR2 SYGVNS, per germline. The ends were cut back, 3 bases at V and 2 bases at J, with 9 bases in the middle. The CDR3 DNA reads TGTGCCAGCAGTGAGTGGAGATACACAGATACGCAGTATTTT. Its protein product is CASSEWRYTDTQYF.

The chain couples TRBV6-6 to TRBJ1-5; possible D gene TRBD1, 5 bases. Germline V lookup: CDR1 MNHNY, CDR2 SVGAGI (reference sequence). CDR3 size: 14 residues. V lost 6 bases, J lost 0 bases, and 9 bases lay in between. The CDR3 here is CASRDTYSNQPQHF. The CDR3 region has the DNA TGTGCCAGCAGGGACACGTATAGCAATCAGCCCCAGCATTTT.

In nucleotides, the CDR3 is TGTGCCATCAGTGACCCCAGCGGGGGGATCAACACCGGGGAGCTGTTTTTT. This translates into CAISDPSGGINTGELFF. This rearrangement joins TRBV10-3 to TRBJ2-2; 9 bases fit TRBD2. Germline CDR1 is ENHRY and CDR2 is SYGVKD. The CDR3 covers 17 residues. Trimming took 3 bases from V and 2 from J; bases not matched to a gene: 7.